This is a list of T cell receptor beta chains from one sample in a study of blood T cell repertoires in COVID-19. The method was immunoSEQ multiplex PCR; TCRdb's version includes in-frame clones alone and lacks a portion of them. In the table there are more than 100,000 clones, 80% to 90% of which are singletons. Sequences were obtained from peripheral blood. The source of these receptors is a human donor in a cohort sampled during active COVID-19. Both conserved end residues are part of each CDR3. D genes are given only for firm matches.

D gene: NA
J gene: TRBJ2-7
V gene: TRBV27
CDR3 DNA: TGTGCCAGCAGTTTATATACAGGGATCTCCTACGAGCAGTACTTC
CDR3 protein: CASSLYTGISYEQYF

D gene: NA
J gene: TRBJ2-5
V gene: TRBV12-5
CDR3 DNA: TGTGCTAGTGGCACCACCCAGAGACGGGGTCAAGAGACCCAGTACTTC
CDR3 protein: CASGTTQRRGQETQYF

D gene: TRBD1
J gene: TRBJ1-4
V gene: TRBV5-4
CDR3 DNA: TGTGCCAGCAGCTCCGCAGACAGGGCCAATGAAAAACTGTTTTTT
CDR3 protein: CASSSADRANEKLFF

D gene: NA
J gene: TRBJ1-1
V gene: TRBV5-4
CDR3 DNA: TGTGCCAGCAGCTCAGGGATAGTTAGAACAATTGGGACTGAAGCTTTCTTT
CDR3 protein: CASSSGIVRTIGTEAFF

D gene: NA
J gene: TRBJ1-4
V gene: TRBV5-1
CDR3 DNA: TGCGCCAGCAGCTTGTGGGGAGGGCCAACTAATGAAAAACTGTTTTTT
CDR3 protein: CASSLWGGPTNEKLFF

D gene: NA
J gene: TRBJ2-7
V gene: TRBV3-1/TRBV3-2
CDR3 DNA: TGTGCCAGCAGCCAAGTGTCCCCCTTCGCCGGGGAGAGAAAAAACGAGCAGTACTTC
CDR3 protein: CASSQVSPFAGERKNEQYF

D gene: NA
J gene: TRBJ1-5
V gene: TRBV19
CDR3 DNA: TGTGCCAGTAGTATAATCGGGGTAGGTCAGCCCCAGCATTTT
CDR3 protein: CASSIIGVGQPQHF

D gene: NA
J gene: TRBJ2-2
V gene: TRBV24-1
CDR3 DNA: TGTGCCACCAGTGACAGGTCGGCCAACACCGGGGAGCTGTTTTTT
CDR3 protein: CATSDRSANTGELFF

D gene: TRBD1
J gene: TRBJ1-4
V gene: TRBV13
CDR3 DNA: TGTGCCAGCAGGAGTGGGACAGGGGGAGAAAAACTGTTTTTT
CDR3 protein: CASRSGTGGEKLFF

D gene: TRBD1
J gene: TRBJ2-6
V gene: TRBV27
CDR3 DNA: TGTGCCAGCAGTTTAAGGGGGCAGGGTTACTTCAATTCCTCTGGGGCCAACGTCCTGACTTTC
CDR3 protein: CASSLRGQGYFNSSGANVLTF

D gene: TRBD2
J gene: TRBJ2-2
V gene: TRBV25-1
CDR3 DNA: TGTGCCAGCAGTGAACTAGCGGGAGTAAACACCGGGGAGCTGTTTTTT
CDR3 protein: CASSELAGVNTGELFF

D gene: TRBD1
J gene: TRBJ2-7
V gene: TRBV28
CDR3 DNA: TGTGCCAGTGATATTCACCAGGGGGCGAGCTACGAGCAGTACTTC
CDR3 protein: CASDIHQGASYEQYF

D gene: TRBD2
J gene: TRBJ2-5
V gene: TRBV27
CDR3 DNA: TGTGCCAGTGGCCCGGGGGGGGTGGAGACCCAGTACTTC
CDR3 protein: CASGPGGVETQYF

D gene: NA
J gene: TRBJ1-4
V gene: TRBV4-2
CDR3 DNA: TGTGCCAGCAGCCAAGCGCAGGCCGCCTTAAATGAAAAACTGTTTTTT
CDR3 protein: CASSQAQAALNEKLFF

D gene: NA
J gene: TRBJ2-7
V gene: TRBV6-5
CDR3 DNA: TGTGCCAGCAGTTACTCGACGCAGGGGCGAGGTGAGCAGTACTTC
CDR3 protein: CASSYSTQGRGEQYF

D gene: NA
J gene: TRBJ2-1
V gene: TRBV6-5
CDR3 DNA: TGTGCCAGCAGCCGCAGCAGGCCCTTATACAATGAGCAGTTCTTC
CDR3 protein: CASSRSRPLYNEQFF

D gene: NA
J gene: TRBJ2-7
V gene: TRBV3-1/TRBV3-2
CDR3 DNA: TGTGCCAGCAGCCCACAGGTTGGTTCCTACGAGCAGTACTTC
CDR3 protein: CASSPQVGSYEQYF